The present TCR beta chain was sequenced within a study of OX40 agonist ivuxolimab in advanced cancers. Study in general: At just under 85% male, the cohort had a mean age of approximately 60 years, ranging from roughly 20 to 90.

Germline lookup yields CDR1 SGHAT and CDR2 FQDESV (reference sequence). The CDR3 totals 14 residues. V lost 7 bases to trimming and J lost 1 base, with 13 bases between them. Clones were sequenced by immunoSEQ multiplex PCR, and TCRdb holds only the in-frame ones, with some missing. The table includes about 16,000 clones, 84% detected once. With autoimmune disease history or systemic immunosuppression, patients were excluded. This clonotype originated in an adult with an advanced solid tumor such as melanoma, head and neck, liver or kidney cancer. The chain links TRBV11-1 to TRBJ1-1, with no clear D. The sample here was CD4+ or CD8+ T cells sorted from blood, taken in a trial of the OX40 agonist ivuxolimab. The CDR3 loop reads CASKWVGSNTEAFF. In nucleotides, the CDR3 is TGTGCCAGCAAGTGGGTGGGATCGAACACTGAAGCTTTCTTT.